Given below is one T cell receptor (beta chain) in context. The data belong to a study of T cell responses to AZD1222 COVID-19 vaccine. Trimming pared 5 bases from V and 10 bases from J, leaving 9 bases between. This CDR3 spans 12 amino acids. The V gene's germline CDR1 is SNHLY and CDR2 FYNNEI. Libraries were prepared by immunoSEQ multiplex PCR; TCRdb keeps only in-frame clonotypes and omits some of them. This table has around 140,000 clones, roughly 93% appearing once. The chain joins TRBV2 to TRBJ1-6, with D unclear. This receptor was obtained from an adult in good health. Sequences were derived from peripheral blood, sampled on day 0 of MenACWY control vaccination. DNA for the CDR3: TGTGCCAGCAGTCGGGGTAACTCACCCCTCCACTTT. Translating it yields CASSRGNSPLHF.